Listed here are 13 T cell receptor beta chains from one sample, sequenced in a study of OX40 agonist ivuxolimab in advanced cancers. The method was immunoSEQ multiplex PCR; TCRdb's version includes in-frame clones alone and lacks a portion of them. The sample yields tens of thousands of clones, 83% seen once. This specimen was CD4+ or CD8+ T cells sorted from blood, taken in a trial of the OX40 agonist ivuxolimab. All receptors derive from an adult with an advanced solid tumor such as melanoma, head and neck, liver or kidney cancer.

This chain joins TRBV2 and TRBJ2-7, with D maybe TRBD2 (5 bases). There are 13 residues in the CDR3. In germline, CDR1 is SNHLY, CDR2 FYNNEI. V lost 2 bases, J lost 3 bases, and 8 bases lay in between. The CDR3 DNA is TGTGCCAGCAGTGAACGGGGATTCTACGAGCAGTACTTC. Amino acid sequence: CASSERGFYEQYF.

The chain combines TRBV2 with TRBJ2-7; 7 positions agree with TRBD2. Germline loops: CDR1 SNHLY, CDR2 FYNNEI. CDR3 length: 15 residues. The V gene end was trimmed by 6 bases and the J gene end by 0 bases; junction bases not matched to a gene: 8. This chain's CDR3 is CASSPVRTSSYEQYF. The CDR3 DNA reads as TGTGCCAGCAGCCCGGTGAGGACTAGCTCCTACGAGCAGTACTTC.

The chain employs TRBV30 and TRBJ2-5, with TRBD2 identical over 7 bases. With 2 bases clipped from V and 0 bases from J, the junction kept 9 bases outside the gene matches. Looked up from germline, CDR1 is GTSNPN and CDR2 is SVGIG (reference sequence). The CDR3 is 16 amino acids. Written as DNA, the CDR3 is TGTGCCTGGAGTACCGAACCTAGCGGACACCAAGAGACCCAGTACTTC. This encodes CAWSTEPSGHQETQYF.

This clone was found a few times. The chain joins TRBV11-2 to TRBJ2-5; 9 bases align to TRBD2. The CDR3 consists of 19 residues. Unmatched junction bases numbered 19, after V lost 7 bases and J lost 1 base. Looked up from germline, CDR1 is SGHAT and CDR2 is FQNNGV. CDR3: CASNPRGGPAGGPQETQYF. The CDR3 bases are TGTGCCAGCAACCCCCGAGGGGGGCCCGCGGGAGGGCCCCAAGAGACCCAGTACTTC.

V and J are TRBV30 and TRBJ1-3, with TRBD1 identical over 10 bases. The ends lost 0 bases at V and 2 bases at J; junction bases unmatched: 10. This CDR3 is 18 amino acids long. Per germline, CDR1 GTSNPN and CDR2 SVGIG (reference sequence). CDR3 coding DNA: TGTGCCTGGAGTGTAGATGTCCCCGGGACAGGGGCTGGAAACACCATATATTTT. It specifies CAWSVDVPGTGAGNTIYF.

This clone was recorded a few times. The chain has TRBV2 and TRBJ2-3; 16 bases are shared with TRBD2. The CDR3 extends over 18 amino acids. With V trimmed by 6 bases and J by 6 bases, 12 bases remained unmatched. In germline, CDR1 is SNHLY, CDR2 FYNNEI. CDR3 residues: CASRATGLAGGPRDTQYF. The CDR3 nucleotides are TGTGCCAGCAGGGCTACGGGACTAGCGGGAGGGCCGCGGGATACGCAGTATTTT. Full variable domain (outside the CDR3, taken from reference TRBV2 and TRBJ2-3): EPEVTQTPSHQVTQMGQEVILRCVPISNHLYFYWYRQILGQKVEFLVSFYNNEISEKSEIFDDQFSVERPDGSNFTLKIRSTKLEDSAMYFCASRATGLAGGPRDTQYFGPGTRLTVL.

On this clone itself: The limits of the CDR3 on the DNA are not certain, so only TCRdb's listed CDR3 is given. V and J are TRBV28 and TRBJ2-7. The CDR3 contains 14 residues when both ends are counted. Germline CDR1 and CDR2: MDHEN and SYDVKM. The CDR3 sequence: CASSSGQASYEQYF.

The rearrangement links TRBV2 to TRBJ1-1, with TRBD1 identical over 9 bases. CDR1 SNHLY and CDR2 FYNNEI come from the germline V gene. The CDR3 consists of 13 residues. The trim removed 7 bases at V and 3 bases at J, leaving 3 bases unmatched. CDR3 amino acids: CASTGDRDTEAFF. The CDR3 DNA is TGTGCCAGCACCGGGGACAGGGACACTGAAGCTTTCTTT. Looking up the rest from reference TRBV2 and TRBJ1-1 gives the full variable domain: EPEVTQTPSHQVTQMGQEVILRCVPISNHLYFYWYRQILGQKVEFLVSFYNNEISEKSEIFDDQFSVERPDGSNFTLKIRSTKLEDSAMYFCASTGDRDTEAFFGQGTRLTVV.

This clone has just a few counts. CDR3 nucleotide sequence: TGTGCCAGCAGCATGGGCCTCGCGGAGGGATACGAGCAGTACTTC. This codes for CASSMGLAEGYEQYF. V and J are TRBV4-2 and TRBJ2-7; D possibly corresponds to TRBD2 (6 bases). Trimming removed 5 bases from V and 4 bases from J, with 18 bases in between. In germline, CDR1 is LGHNA, CDR2 YNFKEQ. This CDR3 has 15 amino acids.

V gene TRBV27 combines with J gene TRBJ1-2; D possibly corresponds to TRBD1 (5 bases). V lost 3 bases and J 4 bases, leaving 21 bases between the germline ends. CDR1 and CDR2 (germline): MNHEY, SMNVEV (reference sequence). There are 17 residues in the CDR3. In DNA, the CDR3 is TGTGCCAGCAGTTTTTCCCCCACGAGGGGATTAGTCTATGGCTACACCTTC. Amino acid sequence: CASSFSPTRGLVYGYTF.

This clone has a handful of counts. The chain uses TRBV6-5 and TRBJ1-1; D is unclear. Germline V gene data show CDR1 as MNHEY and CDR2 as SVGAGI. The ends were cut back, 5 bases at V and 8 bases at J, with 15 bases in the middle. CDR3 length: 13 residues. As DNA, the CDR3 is TGTGCCAGCAGTGATCGTGGGATTACGGAAGCTTTCTTT. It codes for CASSDRGITEAFF.

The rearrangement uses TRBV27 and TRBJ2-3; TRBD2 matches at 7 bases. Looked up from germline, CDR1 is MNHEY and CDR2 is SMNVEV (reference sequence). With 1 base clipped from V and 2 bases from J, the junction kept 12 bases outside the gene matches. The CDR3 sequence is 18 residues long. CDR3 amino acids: CASSLFSLGAGATDTQYF. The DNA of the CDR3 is TGTGCCAGCAGTTTATTTTCGCTAGGGGCGGGAGCCACAGATACGCAGTATTTT.

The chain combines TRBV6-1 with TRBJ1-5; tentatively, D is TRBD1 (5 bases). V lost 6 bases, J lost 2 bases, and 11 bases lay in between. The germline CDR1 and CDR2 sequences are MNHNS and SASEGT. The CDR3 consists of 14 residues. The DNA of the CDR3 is TGTGCCAGCAGGAGACGCAGGGGCAATCAGCCCCAGCATTTT. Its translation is CASRRRRGNQPQHF.